This TCR beta chain was sequenced for a study of cytomegalovirus exposure and HLA in healthy donors. Whole-study results and caveats: Some TCR beta chains (roughly 150 of them) were listed as cytomegalovirus-associated.

About this clone: Its specificity is not known.

Germline CDR1 ENHRY, CDR2 SYGVKD. The CDR3 contains 14 residues. V was pared by 5 bases and J by 1 base, with 8 bases between. Profiled with immunoSEQ multiplex PCR; TCRdb holds only in-frame clones, not every one. Among about 170,000 clones listed, 86% were seen once. This TCR was sampled from a man younger than 35 in good health and CMV-seropositive. This chain links TRBV10-3 with TRBJ1-4; tentatively, D is TRBD1 (5 bases). Sequencing was done on a sample of PBMCs. This CDR3 reads CAISSGGTNEKLFF. Written as DNA, the CDR3 is TGTGCCATCAGTTCCGGGGGAACTAATGAAAAACTGTTTTTT.